This T cell receptor beta chain derives from a study of shared clonotypes between healthy human individuals. With 4 bases clipped from V and 7 bases from J, the junction kept 4 bases outside the gene matches. Germline V gene sequence: CDR1 SGHDT, CDR2 YYEEEE. The CDR3 has 15 amino acids. Assay used: immunoSEQ multiplex PCR; TCRdb lists only in-frame clones, some missing. The sample contains 2 million or so clones, roughly 95% of which appear only once. The sequencing sample was made of naive CD4+ T cells sorted from blood. Subset given: CD45RA+ positively selected. This TCR was recovered from a man between 18 and 35 years old in good health. This chain uses TRBV5-6 with TRBJ1-6; 11 nucleotides align to TRBD1. For the CDR3, the DNA is TGTGCCAGCAGCCTCAGGACAGGGGGCAATTCACCCCTCCACTTT. It yields the protein CASSLRTGGNSPLHF.